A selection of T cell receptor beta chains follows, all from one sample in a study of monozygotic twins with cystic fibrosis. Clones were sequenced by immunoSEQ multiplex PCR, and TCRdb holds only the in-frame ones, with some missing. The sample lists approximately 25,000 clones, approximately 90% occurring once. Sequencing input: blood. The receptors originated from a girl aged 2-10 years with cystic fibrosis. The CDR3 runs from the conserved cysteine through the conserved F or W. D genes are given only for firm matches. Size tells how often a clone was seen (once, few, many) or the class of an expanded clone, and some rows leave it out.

CASSDVQAAQKTQYF | TGTGCCAGCAGTGATGTCCAGGCCGCCCAAAAGACCCAGTACTTC | - | TRBJ2-5 | - | TRBV2
CSVVAGLGFDEQFF | TGCAGCGTTGTTGCGGGATTAGGCTTCGATGAGCAGTTCTTC | - | TRBJ2-1 | - | TRBV29-1
CASSVQGVGVGTEAFF | TGTGCCAGCAGCGTTCAGGGGGTGGGGGTTGGCACTGAAGCTTTCTTT | TRBD1 | TRBJ1-1 | - | TRBV7-2
CASSAGQYNQPQHF | TGTGCCAGCAGCGCGGGACAGTACAATCAGCCCCAGCATTTT | TRBD1 | TRBJ1-5 | - | TRBV9
CAWSQLNYGYTF | TGTGCCTGGAGCCAACTGAACTATGGCTACACCTTC | - | TRBJ1-2 | - | TRBV30
CASSSWTGGSYEQYF | TGTGCCAGCAGTTCTTGGACAGGGGGGTCCTACGAGCAGTACTTC | TRBD1 | TRBJ2-7 | - | TRBV6-6
CSVEAPGTALEQYF | TGCAGCGTTGAAGCCCCCGGGACGGCCCTCGAGCAGTACTTC | - | TRBJ2-7 | - | TRBV29-1
CASSWGVGSGNTIYF | TGTGCCAGCAGTTGGGGGGTGGGCTCTGGAAACACCATATATTTT | - | TRBJ1-3 | - | TRBV6-5
CASSDGWETGETQYF | TGTGCCAGCAGTGATGGGTGGGAGACGGGTGAGACCCAGTACTTC | - | TRBJ2-5 | once | TRBV2
CASSYPDRGDTEAFF | TGTGCCAGCAGTTACCCGGACAGGGGGGACACTGAAGCTTTCTTT | TRBD1 | TRBJ1-1 | - | TRBV6-6
CASSPQNTEAFF | TGTGCCAGCAGCCCCCAGAACACTGAAGCTTTCTTT | - | TRBJ1-1 | - | TRBV13
CASSLEQTGDTQYF | TGTGCCAGCAGCTTAGAACAAACCGGGGATACGCAGTATTTT | - | TRBJ2-3 | - | TRBV7-9
CASSEGLAGFRETQYF | TGTGCCAGTAGCGAGGGACTAGCGGGGTTCCGGGAGACCCAGTACTTC | TRBD2 | TRBJ2-5 | - | TRBV19
CASSANTGELFF | TGTGCCAGCAGCGCAAACACCGGGGAGCTGTTTTTT | - | TRBJ2-2 | - | TRBV9
CASSLYARGDGYTF | TGTGCCAGCAGTTTATATGCCAGGGGAGATGGCTACACCTTC | - | TRBJ1-2 | - | TRBV27
CASSVASGGYNEQFF | TGTGCCAGCAGCGTAGCCAGCGGGGGTTACAATGAGCAGTTCTTC | TRBD2 | TRBJ2-1 | - | TRBV9
CASSPGVSGGAYEQFF | TGCGCCAGCAGCCCCGGAGTTAGCGGGGGGGCCTATGAGCAGTTCTTC | TRBD2 | TRBJ2-1 | - | TRBV5-1
CASSHGQGTYNEQFF | TGTGCCAGCAGCCACGGACAGGGCACCTACAATGAGCAGTTCTTC | TRBD1 | TRBJ2-1 | - | TRBV7-8
CAIKSDTASGYTF | TGTGCCATCAAAAGTGATACGGCCTCTGGCTACACCTTC | - | TRBJ1-2 | - | TRBV6-1
CATRLGLYIYEQYF | TGTGCCACCCGCCTGGGTCTCTATATCTACGAGCAGTACTTC | - | TRBJ2-7 | - | TRBV28
CASSPDRGNGYTF | TGCGCCAGCAGCCCGGACAGGGGAAATGGCTACACCTTC | TRBD1 | TRBJ1-2 | once | TRBV5-1
CASSLEQKQETQYF | TGTGCCAGCAGCTTGGAACAGAAACAAGAGACCCAGTACTTC | - | TRBJ2-5 | - | TRBV5-5
CASSEVQVVGYGYTF | TGTGCCAGCAGTGAGGTGCAGGTAGTTGGGTATGGCTACACCTTC | - | TRBJ1-2 | - | TRBV2
CSVGGRGNTIYF | TGCAGCGTTGGGGGCCGTGGAAACACCATATATTTT | - | TRBJ1-3 | - | TRBV29-1
CASSFSSGETQYF | TGTGCCAGCAGCTTTTCATCGGGGGAGACCCAGTACTTC | - | TRBJ2-5 | - | TRBV5-6
CASSDLASWSYGYTF | TGTGCCAGCAGTGATCTGGCCTCTTGGAGCTATGGCTACACCTTC | - | TRBJ1-2 | - | TRBV6-1
CASSRSNEQYF | TGTGCCAGCAGTCGTTCTAACGAGCAGTACTTC | - | TRBJ2-7 | - | TRBV2
CATKAKGHEYSYEQYF | TGTGCCACCAAAGCAAAGGGACATGAGTACTCCTACGAGCAGTACTTC | - | TRBJ2-7 | - | TRBV19
CASSLGSGTEAFF | TGTGCCAGCAGCTTAGGCTCGGGCACTGAAGCTTTCTTT | - | TRBJ1-1 | - | TRBV7-8
CASSEQGGSGKLFF | TGTGCCAGCAGTGAACAGGGGGGGAGCGGAAAACTGTTTTTT | TRBD1 | TRBJ1-4 | - | TRBV25-1
CSVGDDGTYNYGYTF | TGCAGCGTTGGAGATGACGGTACCTATAACTATGGCTACACCTTC | - | TRBJ1-2 | - | TRBV29-1